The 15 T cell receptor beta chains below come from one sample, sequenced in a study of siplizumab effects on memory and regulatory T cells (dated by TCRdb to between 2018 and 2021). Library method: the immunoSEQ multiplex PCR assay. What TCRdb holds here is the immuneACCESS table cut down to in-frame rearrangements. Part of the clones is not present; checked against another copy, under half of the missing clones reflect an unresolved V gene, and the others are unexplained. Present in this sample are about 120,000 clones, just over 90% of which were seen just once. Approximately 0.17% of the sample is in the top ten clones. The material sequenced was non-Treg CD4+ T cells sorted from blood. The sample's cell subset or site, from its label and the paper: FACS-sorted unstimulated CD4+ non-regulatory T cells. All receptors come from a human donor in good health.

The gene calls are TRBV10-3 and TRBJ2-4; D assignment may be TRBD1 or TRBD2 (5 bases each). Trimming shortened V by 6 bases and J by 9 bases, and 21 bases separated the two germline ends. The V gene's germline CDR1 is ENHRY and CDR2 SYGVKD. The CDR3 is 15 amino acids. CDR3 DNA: TGTGCCATCAGCGAGGTTACGACGGGACCGGTCATTCAGTACTTC. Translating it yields CAISEVTTGPVIQYF.

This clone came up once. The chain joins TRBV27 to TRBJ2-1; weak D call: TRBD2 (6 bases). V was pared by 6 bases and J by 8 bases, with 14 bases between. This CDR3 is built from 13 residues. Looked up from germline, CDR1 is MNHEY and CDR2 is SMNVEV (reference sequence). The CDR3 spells CASSRPGGDEQFF. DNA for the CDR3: TGTGCCAGCAGCCGACCTGGAGGGGATGAGCAGTTCTTC.

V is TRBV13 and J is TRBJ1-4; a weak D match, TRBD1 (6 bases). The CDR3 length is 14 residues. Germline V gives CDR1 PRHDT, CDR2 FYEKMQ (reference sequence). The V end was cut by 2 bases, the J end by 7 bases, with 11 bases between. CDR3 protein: CASSLRGAREKLFF. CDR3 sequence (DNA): TGTGCCAGCAGCTTACGGGGGGCGCGTGAAAAACTGTTTTTT.

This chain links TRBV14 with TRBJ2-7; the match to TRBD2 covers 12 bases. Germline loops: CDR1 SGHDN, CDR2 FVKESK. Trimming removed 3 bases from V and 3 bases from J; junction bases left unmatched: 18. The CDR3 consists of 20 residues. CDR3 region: CASSHGLLAGGPGTLYEQYF. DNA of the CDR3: TGTGCCAGCAGCCACGGCCTCCTAGCGGGGGGGCCAGGGACCCTCTACGAGCAGTACTTC.

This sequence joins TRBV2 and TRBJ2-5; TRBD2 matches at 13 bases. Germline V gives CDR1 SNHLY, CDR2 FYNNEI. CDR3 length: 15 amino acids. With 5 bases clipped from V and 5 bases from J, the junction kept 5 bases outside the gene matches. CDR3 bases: TGTGCCAGCAGTCTACTAGCGGGGGGGTGGGAGACCCAGTACTTC. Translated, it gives CASSLLAGGWETQYF.

The CDR3 loop reads CASSLGTGFSYNEQFF. CDR3 bases: TGTGCCAGCAGCTTGGGGACAGGGTTTTCCTACAATGAGCAGTTCTTC. This rearrangement joins TRBV5-4 to TRBJ2-1, with 8 bases lining up with TRBD1. V lost 0 bases to trimming and J lost 1 base; unmatched junction nucleotides: 3. CDR3 length: 16 residues. Germline V gene lookup returns CDR1 SGHNT and CDR2 YYREEE (reference sequence). The whole variable domain, filled in from reference TRBV5-4 and TRBJ2-1, reads ETGVTQSPTHLIKTRGQQVTLRCSSQSGHNTVSWYQQALGQGPQFIFQYYREEENGRGNFPPRFSGLQFPNYSSELNVNALELDDSALYLCASSLGTGFSYNEQFFGPGTRLTVL.

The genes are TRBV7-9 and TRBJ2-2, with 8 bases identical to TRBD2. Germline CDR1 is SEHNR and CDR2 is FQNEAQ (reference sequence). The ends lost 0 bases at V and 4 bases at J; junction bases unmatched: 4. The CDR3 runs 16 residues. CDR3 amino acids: CASSLAGGAVTGELFF. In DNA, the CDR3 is TGTGCCAGCAGCTTAGCCGGGGGGGCCGTCACCGGGGAGCTGTTTTTT.

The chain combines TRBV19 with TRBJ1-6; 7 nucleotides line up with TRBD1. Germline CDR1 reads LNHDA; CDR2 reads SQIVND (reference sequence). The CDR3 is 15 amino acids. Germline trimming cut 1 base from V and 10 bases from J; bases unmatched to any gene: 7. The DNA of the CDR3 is TGTGCCAGTAGTATAGGGACAGGTACCAACTCACCCCTCCACTTT. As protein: CASSIGTGTNSPLHF.

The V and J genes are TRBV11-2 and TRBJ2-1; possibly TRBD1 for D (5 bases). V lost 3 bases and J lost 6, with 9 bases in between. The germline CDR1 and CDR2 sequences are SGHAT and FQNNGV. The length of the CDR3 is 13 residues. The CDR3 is CASSLGQGNEQFF. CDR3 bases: TGTGCCAGCAGCTTGGGGCAGGGCAATGAGCAGTTCTTC.

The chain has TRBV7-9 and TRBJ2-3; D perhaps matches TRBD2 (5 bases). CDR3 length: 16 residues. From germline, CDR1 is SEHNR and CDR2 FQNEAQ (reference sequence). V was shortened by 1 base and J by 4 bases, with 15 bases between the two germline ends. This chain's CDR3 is CASSLVGSSLADTQYF. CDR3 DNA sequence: TGTGCCAGCAGCTTAGTTGGGTCTAGCCTGGCAGATACGCAGTATTTT.

CDR3 sequence: CASSRFSGNTIYF. The CDR3 bases are TGTGCCAGCAGCCGCTTCTCTGGAAACACCATATATTTT. The V and J genes are TRBV6-5 and TRBJ1-3; D call uncertain. The CDR3 has 13 residues. The V end was cut by 6 bases, the J end by 0 bases, with 6 bases between. Per germline, CDR1 MNHEY and CDR2 SVGAGI.

The CDR3 reads CASIMPGLAGTEQFF. In DNA, the CDR3 is TGTGCCAGCATCATGCCGGGACTAGCGGGAACTGAGCAGTTCTTC. This rearrangement joins TRBV2 to TRBJ2-1; 13 nucleotides line up with TRBD2. The CDR3 loop spans 15 amino acids. The trim removed 7 bases at V and 9 bases at J, leaving 9 bases unmatched. Per the germline V gene, CDR1 is SNHLY and CDR2 is FYNNEI.

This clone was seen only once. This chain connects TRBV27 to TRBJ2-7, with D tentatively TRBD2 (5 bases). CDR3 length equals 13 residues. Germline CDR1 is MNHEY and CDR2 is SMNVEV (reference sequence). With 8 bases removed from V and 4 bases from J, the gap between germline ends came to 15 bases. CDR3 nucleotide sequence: TGTGCCAGCCGACCCCCGAGGGAATACGAGCAGTACTTC. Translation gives CASRPPREYEQYF.

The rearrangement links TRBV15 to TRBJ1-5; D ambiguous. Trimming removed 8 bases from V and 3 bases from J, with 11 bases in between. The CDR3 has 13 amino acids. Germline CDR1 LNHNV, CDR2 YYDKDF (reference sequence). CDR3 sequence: CATQDGPNQPQHF. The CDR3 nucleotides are TGTGCCACCCAAGACGGCCCCAATCAGCCCCAGCATTTT.

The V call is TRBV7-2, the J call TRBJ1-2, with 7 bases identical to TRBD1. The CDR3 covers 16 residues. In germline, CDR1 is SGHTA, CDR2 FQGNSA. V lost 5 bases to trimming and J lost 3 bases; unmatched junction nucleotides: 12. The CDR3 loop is CASSRGLSGQYYGYTF. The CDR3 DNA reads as TGTGCCAGCAGCCGAGGGCTGTCGGGACAGTACTATGGCTACACCTTC.